One sample yielded the 32 T cell receptor beta chains listed below, sequenced in a study of blood T cells in healthy people across ages. Then a second PCR, running about 6 to 12 cycles, was carried out with a sample-barcoded 5' primer and a J-beta primer mix. MiXCR, applied by TCRdb to the 5' RACE reads, yields one record per CDR3 protein. The sample includes 1.2 million to 1.5 million distinct CDR3 sequences, 42% of them seen just once. The sample taken for sequencing was blood. These TCRs come from a woman between 18 and 29 years old in good health.

This clonotype was picked up a small number of times. V is TRBV5-1 and J is TRBJ2-3, with 8 bases matching TRBD2. J gave up 1 base and V 4 bases, and 5 bases lay outside the gene matches. The CDR3 sequence is 15 residues long. CDR1 is SGHRS, CDR2 YFSETQ, per germline. The CDR3 nucleotides read TGCGCCAGCAGCGCAGGGACTAGAGGCACAGATACGCAGTATTTT. It yields the protein CASSAGTRGTDTQYF. The full variable domain, with the rest looked up from reference TRBV5-1 and TRBJ2-3, is KAGVTQTPRYLIKTRGQQVTLSCSPISGHRSVSWYQQTPGQGLQFLFEYFSETQRNKGNFPGRFSGRQFSNSRSEMNVSTLELGDSALYLCASSAGTRGTDTQYFGPGTRLTVL.

This clonotype was counted a single time. The CDR3 here is CASGPGAGETQYF. As DNA, the CDR3 is TGCGCCAGCGGTCCCGGGGCCGGGGAGACCCAGTACTTC. V and J are TRBV4-1 and TRBJ2-5; D is possibly TRBD1 or TRBD2 (5 bases each). Germline values: CDR1 MGHRA, CDR2 YSYEKL. The CDR3 totals 13 residues. V was cut by 8 bases and J by 5 bases, with 15 bases left in between.

The genes are TRBV7-3 and TRBJ2-5; TRBD2 matches 11 bases. Germline CDR1 and CDR2: SGHTA and FQGTGA. J lost 11 bases, V lost 4 bases, and 12 bases had no gene match. The CDR3 spans 15 residues. CDR3: CASSYSGGAGNEQYF. DNA for the CDR3: TGTGCCAGCAGCTATAGCGGGGGGGCAGGGAATGAGCAGTACTTC.

This clonotype was seen many times. The rearrangement uses TRBV20-1 and TRBJ1-2; maybe TRBD1 (5 bases). CDR3 length: 13 residues. V lost 1 base and J lost 2, with 8 bases in between. In germline, CDR1 is DFQATT, CDR2 SNEGSKA (reference sequence). The CDR3 DNA follows: TGCAGTGCTAGAGGCCCAGGGAACTATGGCTACACCTTC. This encodes CSARGPGNYGYTF.

The chain carries TRBV28 and TRBJ2-1; 7 bases line up with TRBD2. There are 16 residues in the CDR3. Germline V gene sequence: CDR1 MDHEN, CDR2 SYDVKM. V shed 5 bases, J shed 4 bases, and the junction held 11 bases outside the gene matches. This chain's CDR3 is CASSLRLGGEYNEQFF. DNA of the CDR3: TGTGCCAGCAGTCTACGCCTGGGGGGGGAATACAATGAGCAGTTCTTC. The full variable domain, in which reference TRBV28 and TRBJ2-1 provide the parts outside the CDR3, is DVKVTQSSRYLVKRTGEKVFLECVQDMDHENMFWYRQDPGLGLRLIYFSYDVKMKEKGDIPEGYSVSREKKERFSLILESASTNQTSMYLCASSLRLGGEYNEQFFGPGTRLTVL.

This clonotype has a count of ten or more. This rearrangement joins TRBV4-1 to TRBJ2-7, with 7 bases aligning to TRBD1. V lost 1 base, J lost 4 bases, and 4 bases stayed unmatched. CDR3 length: 14 amino acids. Germline loops: CDR1 MGHRA, CDR2 YSYEKL. CDR3 sequence reads: CASSQVQGSYEQYF. CDR3 sequence (DNA): TGCGCCAGCAGCCAAGTACAGGGGTCATACGAGCAGTACTTC.

The rearrangement uses TRBV7-2 and TRBJ1-1, with 7 nucleotides matching TRBD1. This CDR3 contains 17 residues. Germline-derived CDR1 and CDR2 are SGHTA and FQGNSA. V trimming: 3 bases; J trimming: 1 base; junction bases outside the gene matches: 11. DNA for the CDR3: TGTGCCAGCAGCTTGTTTACATTCGGGACAGCGAACACTGAAGCTTTCTTT. This translates into CASSLFTFGTANTEAFF.

This rearrangement joins TRBV7-8 to TRBJ2-5; 8 bases are a match to TRBD2. Trimming removed 7 bases from V and 2 bases from J; junction bases left unmatched: 15. Germline V gene sequence: CDR1 SGHVS, CDR2 FQNEAQ. This CDR3 is 17 amino acids long. This CDR3 reads CASNPLSAGDGQETQYF. CDR3 in DNA: TGTGCCAGCAACCCTTTATCAGCGGGGGATGGGCAAGAGACCCAGTACTTC.

This clonotype has just a few counts. V gene TRBV6-6 combines with J gene TRBJ2-7; the D is unclear. Trimming removed 0 bases at V and 7 bases at J, with 7 bases between. The length of the CDR3 is 12 residues. Germline assignment: CDR1 MNHNY and CDR2 SVGAGI (reference sequence). CDR3 sequence (DNA): TGTGCCAGCAGTTACTCCCTTGGAGAGCAGTACTTC. Translating it yields CASSYSLGEQYF.

A few counts support this clonotype. The chain uses TRBV5-5 and TRBJ2-1, with D possibly matching TRBD2 (6 bases). Looked up from germline, CDR1 is SGHKS and CDR2 is YYEKEE (reference sequence). The V and J ends lost 6 bases and 9 bases respectively, with 16 bases between them. CDR3 length: 13 amino acids. CDR3 bases: TGTGCCAGCAACCCACCGACTAGGGGTGAGCAGTTCTTC. Encoded protein: CASNPPTRGEQFF.

The V gene is TRBV10-3, the J gene TRBJ2-1; 13 bases are a match to TRBD2. The CDR3 is 14 residues long. CDR1 is ENHRY and CDR2 is SYGVKD in the germline V gene. V shed 7 bases, J shed 8 bases, and the junction held 5 bases outside the gene matches. This CDR3 is CAITGLAGVDEQFF. The CDR3 bases are TGTGCCATCACCGGACTAGCGGGAGTTGATGAGCAGTTCTTC.

In regard to this clonotype: An end of the junction differs from the germline gene, which may be a read error. The CDR3 bases are TGTGCCAGCAGCCCCACCGGGACTAGCGGGAGTCCCGCCTACAATGAGCAGTTCTTT. Protein sequence: CASSPTGTSGSPAYNEQFF. This sequence joins TRBV5-6 and TRBJ2-1, with 14 bases matching TRBD2. Germline V gene lookup returns CDR1 SGHDT and CDR2 YYEEEE. This CDR3 is 19 amino acids long.

The chain combines TRBV12-3 or TRBV12-4 with TRBJ1-1; possible D gene TRBD1, 6 bases. V was clipped by 8 bases and J by 4 bases, with 17 bases between them. The CDR3 has 14 residues. The CDR3 is CASYFFGRGTEAFF. DNA of the CDR3: TGTGCCAGCTACTTCTTTGGCAGGGGCACTGAAGCTTTCTTT.

This chain links TRBV2 with TRBJ2-1, with TRBD1 matching 7 bases. Germline V gene data show CDR1 as SNHLY and CDR2 as FYNNEI. The junction had 5 bases not matched to a gene; V was cut back by 6 bases and J by 6 bases. The CDR3 consists of 13 residues. The CDR3 nucleotides read TGTGCCAGCAGCGACGACAGGGTCAATGAGCAGTTCTTC. Translating it yields CASSDDRVNEQFF.

This clonotype showed up just a few times. This sequence joins TRBV4-1 and TRBJ2-3; 11 positions agree with TRBD2. Germline V lookup: CDR1 MGHRA, CDR2 YSYEKL. CDR3 size: 17 residues. The trim removed 4 bases at V and 0 bases at J, leaving 6 bases unmatched. This CDR3 reads CASSLWRTSGSTDTQYF. Here the CDR3 DNA reads TGCGCCAGCAGCCTCTGGAGGACTAGCGGGAGCACAGATACGCAGTATTTT.

In regard to this clonotype: Since a much larger clone is just one base distant, this may be a read error. This chain links TRBV2 with TRBJ2-1; TRBD2 agrees at 7 bases. CDR3 length equals 15 residues. Per the germline V gene, CDR1 is SNHLY and CDR2 is FYNNEI. Written as DNA, the CDR3 is TGTGCCAGCATTGGGGGGGTAAGCTCCCACAATGAGCAGTTCTTC. Translated, it gives CASIGGVSSHNEQFF.

The chain employs TRBV21-1 and TRBJ2-1; whether TRBD2, the table's D call, matches the DNA was not checked. TRBV21-1 is labeled a pseudogene. The CDR3 runs to 22 residues. CDR3 DNA sequence: TGTGCCAGCAGCAAATTATTAGCGGGCGGCCAATACCCAACCCAGCGTATTAATGAGCAGTTCTTC. Translating gives CASSKLLAGGQYPTQRINEQFF.

J is TRBJ1-1 and V is TRBV28; the match to TRBD1 covers 8 bases. Looked up from germline, CDR1 is MDHEN and CDR2 is SYDVKM. V shed 8 bases and J 11 bases; nucleotides not matched to a gene: 16. The CDR3 is made up of 14 amino acids. The CDR3 DNA is TGTGCCAGCGGTTCCTATCGGACAGGGCCGAGGGCTTTCTTT. Its translation is CASGSYRTGPRAFF.

Concerning this clonotype itself: A much bigger clone sits one base away, suggesting this may be a read error. This sequence joins TRBV5-1 and TRBJ2-1, with TRBD1 identical over 7 bases. The V segment lost 4 bases and the J segment 6 bases; nucleotides outside the gene matches: 4. CDR3 length: 13 amino acids. CDR1 and CDR2 (germline): SGHRS, YFSETQ. The DNA for the CDR3 is TGCGCCAGCAGCCACGACAGGGCCAATGAGCAGTTCTTC. It codes for CASSHDRANEQFF.

This clonotype was detected a few times. CDR3 sequence: CASSLRGLDQETQYF. The CDR3 DNA sequence: TGCGCCAGCAGCTTGCGGGGACTGGATCAAGAGACCCAGTACTTC. The V and J genes are TRBV5-1 and TRBJ2-5; D might be TRBD2 (6 bases). Germline V gives CDR1 SGHRS, CDR2 YFSETQ. Trimming stripped 1 base from V and 2 bases from J, with 12 bases between. The CDR3 has 15 residues.

V gene TRBV7-8 combines with J gene TRBJ2-1; the match to TRBD1 covers 8 bases. The V and J ends lost 4 bases and 0 bases, in that order; junction bases with no gene match: 8. Per the germline V gene, CDR1 is SGHVS and CDR2 is FQNEAQ. This CDR3 comprises 17 residues. The CDR3 region has the DNA TGTGCCAGCAGCTCAGGGGGCCCCTCCAGCTCCTACAATGAGCAGTTCTTC. Amino acids: CASSSGGPSSSYNEQFF.

For the CDR3, the DNA is TGTGCCAGCAGTTGGGGCAGGGGAGGGCAGCCCCAGCATTTT. As protein: CASSWGRGGQPQHF. The rearrangement uses TRBV12-3 or TRBV12-4 and TRBJ1-5, with D possibly being TRBD1 (6 bases). Trimming took off 4 bases at V and 7 bases at J, with 14 bases between the two ends. CDR3 size: 14 residues.

This rearrangement joins TRBV5-1 to TRBJ1-1, with TRBD1 as a possible D gene (6 bases). Trimming shortened V by 6 bases and J by 4 bases, and 19 bases separated the two germline ends. From germline, CDR1 is SGHRS and CDR2 YFSETQ. This CDR3 is 15 amino acids long. As DNA, the CDR3 is TGCGCCAGCACCACCGGAGGGGGTGTGAGCACTGAAGCTTTCTTT. This gives the protein CASTTGGGVSTEAFF.

This chain links TRBV2 with TRBJ2-3, with 8 bases lining up with TRBD1. V lost 9 bases to trimming and J lost 2 bases; unmatched junction nucleotides: 7. The CDR3 has 14 amino acids. The germline gives CDR1 SNHLY, CDR2 FYNNEI. CDR3 sequence: CARTRDRNTDTQYF. The DNA for the CDR3 is TGTGCCAGAACCCGGGACAGGAACACAGATACGCAGTATTTT.

This clonotype has a single count. The gene calls are TRBV7-8 and TRBJ2-1; 12 bases map to TRBD2. The length of the CDR3 is 17 residues. V trimming: 0 bases; J trimming: 8 bases; junction bases outside the gene matches: 8. CDR1 and CDR2 from the germline V gene are SGHVS and FQNEAQ. In nucleotides, the CDR3 is TGTGCCAGCAGCTTAGCGGTAGGACTAGCGGGGATATATGAGCAGTTCTTC. Translation: CASSLAVGLAGIYEQFF.

CDR3: CASSGRVGIANTGELFF. The DNA of the CDR3 is TGCGCCAGCAGCGGCAGGGTCGGGATCGCGAACACCGGGGAGCTGTTTTTT. The chain uses TRBV4-1 and TRBJ2-2; D possibly matches TRBD1 or TRBD2 (5 bases each). Deletions cut 5 bases from V and 0 bases from J, with 16 bases between. Germline V gives CDR1 MGHRA, CDR2 YSYEKL. The CDR3 has 17 residues.

V and J are TRBV27 and TRBJ2-3; 9 bases match TRBD2. There are 17 residues in the CDR3. Germline V gene sequence: CDR1 MNHEY, CDR2 SMNVEV (reference sequence). After removal of 3 bases from V and 0 bases from J, the junction contained 7 bases not matched to a gene. The CDR3 is CASSFRSGGTSTDTQYF. CDR3 sequence (DNA): TGTGCCAGCAGTTTCCGTAGCGGGGGAACTAGCACAGATACGCAGTATTTT.

This clonotype was seen a handful of times. The chain uses TRBV4-2 and TRBJ2-2; TRBD1 matches 8 bases. Germline trimming cut 7 bases from V and 4 bases from J; bases unmatched to any gene: 11. This CDR3 region has 16 residues. The V gene's germline CDR1 is LGHNA and CDR2 YNFKEQ. For the CDR3, the DNA is TGTGCCAGCACCTTGGAGGGGACAGGATTCACCGGGGAGCTGTTTTTT. Amino acid sequence: CASTLEGTGFTGELFF.

This rearrangement joins TRBV20-1 to TRBJ2-1; D might be TRBD2 (6 bases). Germline V gene data show CDR1 as DFQATT and CDR2 as SNEGSKA (reference sequence). The CDR3 is made up of 14 amino acids. The V and J ends lost 6 bases and 0 bases respectively, with 12 bases between them. The CDR3 sequence is CSAGTGPSYNEQFF. The CDR3 nucleotides read TGCAGTGCCGGGACTGGCCCCTCCTACAATGAGCAGTTCTTC.

The chain recombines TRBV11-2 with TRBJ2-1, with 7 bases lining up with TRBD1. CDR1 is SGHAT, CDR2 FQNNGV, per germline. The CDR3 contains 14 residues. With 8 bases clipped from V and 8 bases from J, the junction kept 12 bases outside the gene matches. The CDR3 sequence is CASAKTGTVHEQFF. In DNA, the CDR3 is TGTGCCAGCGCCAAGACAGGGACGGTCCATGAGCAGTTCTTC.

This chain connects TRBV6-5 to TRBJ1-1; 10 nucleotides match TRBD1. The V and J ends lost 7 bases and 5 bases, in that order; junction bases with no gene match: 7. The CDR3 spans 14 residues. CDR1 and CDR2 from the germline V gene are MNHEY and SVGAGI. CDR3 region: CASTFGQGVTEAFF. DNA of the CDR3: TGTGCCAGCACCTTCGGACAGGGGGTTACTGAAGCTTTCTTT.

This clonotype came up a few times. This chain uses TRBV4-1 with TRBJ2-7, with 9 bases identical to TRBD2. The J call could be wrong; TRBJ2-5 is a better fit for the DNA end. The CDR3 has 17 amino acids. The V gene's germline CDR1 is MGHRA and CDR2 YSYEKL. CDR3 amino acids: CASSQGIGASGEETQYF. The CDR3 nucleotides are TGCGCCAGCAGCCAAGGAATCGGGGCTAGCGGGGAAGAGACCCAGTACTTC.